Listed below are T cell receptor beta chains from one sample, sequenced in a study of control samples from healthy donors and cancer patients. The table came from immunoSEQ multiplex PCR; TCRdb's copy has only in-frame clones and leaves some out. This sample has 100,000 to 150,000 clones; almost 95% occur once, and the top ten carry 0.58%. Sequencing used PBMCs. The receptors originated from a man older than 75 with head and neck cancer. CDR3s include the opening cysteine and the closing phenylalanine or tryptophan. The D gene is left open where the match is weak. Only some rows state a clone size, as once, few, many or a class for expanded clones.

CDR3nt	CDR3aa	v_gene	j_gene	d_gene	abundance
TGTGCCAGCAGCCCTCCGGGACAGGGGAATTCACCCCTCCACTTT	CASSPPGQGNSPLHF	TRBV3-1/TRBV3-2	TRBJ1-6	TRBD1	.
TGTGCCAGTAATCCGGGACAGGGTGGAGAGTATCCTGAAGCTTTCTTT	CASNPGQGGEYPEAFF	TRBV19	TRBJ1-1	TRBD1	.
TGTGCCAGCAGGAATAGCGGGAGCTCCTACGAGCAGTACTTC	CASRNSGSSYEQYF	TRBV3-1/TRBV3-2	TRBJ2-7	TRBD2	.
TGTGCCAGCAGTTACTCCCGCAGGGGAGGCTACACCTTC	CASSYSRRGGYTF	TRBV6-5	TRBJ1-2	.	.
TGTGCCAGCAGTACAACAGGGATGAGTGGCTACACCTTC	CASSTTGMSGYTF	TRBV6-5	TRBJ1-2	.	.
TGTGCCAGCAGTCCCCGACAGGGGGCAAGTGGCTACACCTTC	CASSPRQGASGYTF	TRBV6-2/TRBV6-3	TRBJ1-2	TRBD1	.
TGTGCCAGTACTAGGGAAAACACAGATACGCAGTATTTT	CASTRENTDTQYF	TRBV19	TRBJ2-3	.	.
TGTGCCAGCAGCTTCTACTGGGGGAACACTGAAGCTTTCTTT	CASSFYWGNTEAFF	TRBV7-2	TRBJ1-1	.	.
TGTGCCGGCAGCCAAAGAGCGGGAAGCTCCTACAATGAGCAGTTCTTC	CAGSQRAGSSYNEQFF	TRBV14	TRBJ2-1	TRBD2	.
TGTGCCAGCAGTTTCGACGGGGACAGGCTTAATGGCTACACCTTC	CASSFDGDRLNGYTF	TRBV6-5	TRBJ1-2	TRBD1	.
TGTGCCAGCAGCCTTCCGGGGGGGCCAGGAAACATTCAGTACTTC	CASSLPGGPGNIQYF	TRBV3-1/TRBV3-2	TRBJ2-4	TRBD2	.
TGTGCCATCAGTGAGTCGGGCCCCGGTCCCCAGCATTTT	CAISESGPGPQHF	TRBV10-3	TRBJ1-5	.	.
TGTGCCGGCTCAGGGGGCAGCTACAATGAGCAGTTCTTC	CAGSGGSYNEQFF	TRBV5-4	TRBJ2-1	TRBD1	.
TGCGCCAGCAGCGGGGGACAGGGGAACACAGATACGCAGTATTTT	CASSGGQGNTDTQYF	TRBV5-1	TRBJ2-3	TRBD1	.
TGTGCCAGCAGCTTCGGACAGGGGGAAGGCTATGGCTACACCTTC	CASSFGQGEGYGYTF	TRBV5-5	TRBJ1-2	TRBD1	once
TGTGCCAGCAGTTACGGCGAAACTGAAGCTTTCTTT	CASSYGETEAFF	TRBV6-2/TRBV6-3	TRBJ1-1	.	few